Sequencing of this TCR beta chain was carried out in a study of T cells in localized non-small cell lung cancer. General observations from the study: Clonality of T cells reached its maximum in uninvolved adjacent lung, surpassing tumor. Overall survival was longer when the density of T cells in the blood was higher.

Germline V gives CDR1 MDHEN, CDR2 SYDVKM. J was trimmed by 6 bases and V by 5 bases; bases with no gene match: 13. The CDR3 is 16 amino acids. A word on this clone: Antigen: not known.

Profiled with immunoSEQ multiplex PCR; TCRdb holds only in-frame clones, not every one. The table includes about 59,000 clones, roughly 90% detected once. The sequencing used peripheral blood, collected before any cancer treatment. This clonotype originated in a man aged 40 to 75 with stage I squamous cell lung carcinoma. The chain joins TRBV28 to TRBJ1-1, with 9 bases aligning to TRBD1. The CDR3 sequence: CASSLTGTGFTPEAFF. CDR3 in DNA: TGTGCCAGCAGTCTCACCGGGACAGGGTTTACACCTGAAGCTTTCTTT. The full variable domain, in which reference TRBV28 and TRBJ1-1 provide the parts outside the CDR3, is DVKVTQSSRYLVKRTGEKVFLECVQDMDHENMFWYRQDPGLGLRLIYFSYDVKMKEKGDIPEGYSVSREKKERFSLILESASTNQTSMYLCASSLTGTGFTPEAFFGQGTRLTVV.